This TCR beta chain appears in the sequencing data of a study of shared clonotypes between healthy human individuals. Germline CDR1 reads LNHDA; CDR2 reads SQIVND (reference sequence). The CDR3 totals 14 residues. V shed 9 bases and J shed 5 bases, with 16 bases lying between them. Sequencing was performed with immunoSEQ multiplex PCR; in TCRdb, only in-frame clones are kept and a portion is missing. This table holds a few million clones, roughly nine tenths found once. This TCR was recovered from a man between 18 and 29 years old in good health. The V and J genes are TRBV19 and TRBJ2-2; D may be TRBD2 (6 bases). Material for sequencing was naive CD4+ T cells sorted from blood. This sample's subset: CD45RA+ positively selected. This CDR3 reads CASGEGGSTGELFF. The CDR3 bases are TGTGCCAGCGGGGAAGGAGGGAGTACCGGGGAGCTGTTTTTT.